This record covers a single TCR beta chain. Its antigen remains unidentified. This entry is derived from a study of blood T cells in healthy people across ages. Points from the study as a whole: Roughly linearly, TCR beta diversity per million T cells fell as age increased. Expanded clonotype changes were possibly confounded by unknown donor CMV status.

Using a J-beta primer mix together with a sample-barcoded 5' primer, a second PCR was run for roughly 6 to 12 cycles. Each CDR3 protein gets one entry after TCRdb re-called the 5' RACE reads with MiXCR. Of about 1,600,000 distinct CDR3 sequences listed, 42% are singletons. V dropped 3 bases and J dropped 4; count of bases not matched to a gene: 11. The germline gives CDR1 SGHRS, CDR2 YFSETQ. This CDR3 spans 16 amino acids. The source of this sequence is a woman between 18 and 29 years old in good health. V gene TRBV5-1 combines with J gene TRBJ2-3, with TRBD2 matching 7 bases. Sequenced: blood. The CDR3 reads CASSWVSAGESDTQYF. The CDR3 DNA sequence: TGCGCCAGCAGCTGGGTTTCGGCGGGGGAGTCAGATACGCAGTATTTT.